These 31 T cell receptor beta chains originate from one sample sequenced in a study of Ad26.COV2.S vaccination and SARS-CoV-2 variants. Described treatment: roughly 19 received Ad26.COV2.S at low or high dose, single or two shots; roughly five received placebo; per-sample allocation not given. The samples were gathered on day 63 after the first injection of vaccine or placebo. The method was immunoSEQ multiplex PCR; TCRdb's version includes in-frame clones alone and lacks a portion of them. The table includes a few hundred thousand clones, around 93% detected once. This material consisted of peripheral blood, taken in a trial of Ad26.COV2.S vaccine versus placebo. These receptors all stem from a person between 18 and 65 years old who received the Ad26.COV2.S COVID-19 vaccine or a placebo.

V is TRBV5-1 and J is TRBJ1-1, with TRBD1 identical over 7 bases. V lost 2 bases and J lost 0; bases outside the gene matches: 10. The CDR3 runs 17 residues. CDR1 SGHRS and CDR2 YFSETQ come from the germline V gene. The CDR3 loop is CASSFVLGTDMNTEAFF. In nucleotides, the CDR3 is TGCGCCAGCAGCTTCGTCCTGGGGACAGACATGAACACTGAAGCTTTCTTT.

CDR3 DNA sequence: TGTGCCTCTCACTCCCGGGGTGGTGGCACAGATACGCAGTATTTT. Protein product: CASHSRGGGTDTQYF. The chain joins TRBV7-9 to TRBJ2-3; perhaps TRBD2 as D (5 bases). This CDR3 is 15 amino acids long. Germline assignment: CDR1 SEHNR and CDR2 FQNEAQ (reference sequence). Deletions cut 11 bases from V and 1 base from J, with 19 bases between.

V and J are TRBV28 and TRBJ2-2; 8 bases match TRBD1. There are 15 residues in the CDR3. V lost 3 bases, J lost 5 bases, and 5 bases stayed unmatched. Germline loops: CDR1 MDHEN, CDR2 SYDVKM. The chain's CDR3 is CASSFTRGLTGELFF. The CDR3 region has the DNA TGTGCCAGCAGTTTTACCAGGGGGCTGACCGGGGAGCTGTTTTTT.

J is TRBJ1-2 and V is TRBV6-5; no clear D. The V gene lost 4 bases and the J gene lost 2 bases, with 14 bases spanning the gap. The germline CDR1 and CDR2 sequences are MNHEY and SVGAGI. The CDR3 covers 15 residues. CDR3 sequence reads: CASSSHSDLNYGYTF. Here the CDR3 DNA reads TGTGCCAGCAGTTCCCATTCGGACCTAAACTATGGCTACACCTTC.

This chain uses TRBV6-1 with TRBJ1-2; 9 positions match TRBD1. V trimming: 3 bases; J trimming: 7 bases; junction bases outside the gene matches: 9. The CDR3 is 15 residues long. The V gene's germline CDR1 is MNHNS and CDR2 SASEGT. This CDR3 is CASSDYSGQGFGYTF. DNA for the CDR3: TGTGCCAGCAGTGATTATTCGGGACAGGGATTTGGCTACACCTTC.

This clone was seen a few times. The V call is TRBV2, the J call TRBJ2-7; 7 bases are a match to TRBD2. The CDR3 covers 14 residues. Germline trimming cut 11 bases from V and 0 bases from J; bases unmatched to any gene: 10. CDR1 is SNHLY and CDR2 is FYNNEI in the germline V gene. The CDR3 bases are TGTGCCGGAGCCTTGGGGGGGGGCTCCTACGAGCAGTACTTC. Encoded protein: CAGALGGGSYEQYF.

This chain joins TRBV6-9 and TRBJ1-6; possibly TRBD1 for D (5 bases). Trimming shortened V by 0 bases and J by 7 bases, and 13 bases separated the two germline ends. From germline, CDR1 is MNHGY and CDR2 SVAAGI. CDR3 length: 16 residues. CDR3 in DNA: TGTGCCAGCAGTTATTCGCCGGGGGGGGGAAATTCACCCCTCCACTTT. This codes for CASSYSPGGGNSPLHF.

A single count supports this clone. The rearrangement links TRBV27 to TRBJ2-5; 8 nucleotides align to TRBD1. The V segment lost 6 bases and the J segment 2 bases; nucleotides outside the gene matches: 8. Per germline, CDR1 MNHEY and CDR2 SMNVEV (reference sequence). This CDR3 has 15 residues. The CDR3 bases are TGTGCCAGCAGGACGGGACAGGCTTATCAAGAGACCCAGTACTTC. It is translated as CASRTGQAYQETQYF.

This chain joins TRBV27 and TRBJ1-5, with a tentative D call TRBD1 (5 bases). There are 15 residues in the CDR3. Germline V gives CDR1 MNHEY, CDR2 SMNVEV (reference sequence). V lost 7 bases, J lost 6 bases, and 19 bases lay in between. The CDR3 region is CASTPRGGRGQPQHF. In DNA form, the CDR3 reads TGTGCCAGCACCCCGCGGGGGGGAAGGGGTCAGCCCCAGCATTTT.

The chain carries TRBV9 and TRBJ2-7; 8 bases match TRBD1. The ends lost 4 bases at V and 1 base at J; junction bases unmatched: 10. The germline V gene encodes CDR1 SGDLS and CDR2 YYNGEE. The CDR3 has 16 residues. DNA of the CDR3: TGTGCCAGCAGCCCACTGGACAGGGTCCCTTCCTACGAGCAGTACTTC. Amino acid sequence: CASSPLDRVPSYEQYF.

The chain combines TRBV4-3 with TRBJ2-1; weak D call: TRBD1 (6 bases). This CDR3 is 19 amino acids long. The germline V and J ends were trimmed by 2 bases and 0 bases, with 20 bases remaining between them. Germline values: CDR1 LGHNA, CDR2 YSLEER. CDR3 region: CASSQSPRTASSSYNEQFF. The DNA for the CDR3 is TGCGCCAGCAGCCAATCCCCCAGGACAGCGTCAAGCTCCTACAATGAGCAGTTCTTC.

This clone was counted a few times. V gene TRBV6-6 combines with J gene TRBJ1-6; D is unresolved. The V gene's germline CDR1 is MNHNY and CDR2 SVGAGI (reference sequence). CDR3 length equals 11 residues. Trimming stripped 7 bases from V and 5 bases from J, with 3 bases between. The CDR3 spells CASNDNSPLHF. The CDR3 DNA reads TGTGCCAGCAATGATAATTCACCCCTCCACTTT.

The V and J genes are TRBV5-4 and TRBJ2-1; D is uncertain. The CDR3 is 17 residues long. CDR1 is SGHNT and CDR2 is YYREEE in the germline V gene (reference sequence). V was clipped by 3 bases and J by 4 bases, with 20 bases between them. CDR3 bases: TGTGCCAGCAGCTCCTCGGTCCTAGGGATACCGTACAATGAGCAGTTCTTC. Amino acids: CASSSSVLGIPYNEQFF.

This sequence joins TRBV7-9 and TRBJ1-1; possible D gene TRBD1, 5 bases. The length of the CDR3 is 14 residues. V was shortened by 5 bases and J by 3 bases, with 13 bases between the two germline ends. Per the germline V gene, CDR1 is SEHNR and CDR2 is FQNEAQ (reference sequence). CDR3 sequence (DNA): TGTGCCAGCAGCCGAACCGGAGGGGACACTGAAGCTTTCTTT. It is translated as CASSRTGGDTEAFF.

In its sample, this clone was seen once. This chain uses TRBV7-9 with TRBJ2-5; the D call may be TRBD1 or TRBD2 (5 bases each). V lost 7 bases and J lost 5, with 17 bases in between. From germline, CDR1 is SEHNR and CDR2 FQNEAQ (reference sequence). The CDR3 runs 14 residues. The CDR3 DNA reads TGTGCCAGCACCTTCTTTCCCAGGGAGGAGACCCAGTACTTC. This codes for CASTFFPREETQYF.

This clone was picked up one time. This chain uses TRBV5-1 with TRBJ1-3; TRBD1 matches at 8 bases. Losses at the gene ends were 4 bases for V and 4 bases for J; bases not matched to a gene: 10. The CDR3 spans 16 residues. Looked up from germline, CDR1 is SGHRS and CDR2 is YFSETQ. CDR3 nucleotides: TGCGCCAGCAGCCTCCTGACAGGGGTAGCGGGAAACACCATATATTTT. It encodes CASSLLTGVAGNTIYF.

This rearrangement joins TRBV5-4 to TRBJ2-2, with D perhaps matching TRBD2 (7 bases). The CDR3 sequence is 15 residues long. CDR1 and CDR2 (germline): SGHNT, YYREEE (reference sequence). V was pared by 0 bases and J by 6 bases, with 12 bases between. The CDR3 reads CASSLDGGAAGELFF. CDR3 bases: TGTGCCAGCAGCTTGGATGGGGGGGCCGCCGGGGAGCTGTTTTTT.

V gene TRBV27 combines with J gene TRBJ1-4, with 7 bases identical to TRBD1. The CDR3 totals 16 residues. The trim removed 4 bases at V and 3 bases at J, leaving 8 bases unmatched. Germline values: CDR1 MNHEY, CDR2 SMNVEV (reference sequence). The CDR3 DNA is TGTGCCAGCAGTTCCAAAGACAGGGCCTCTAATGAAAAACTGTTTTTT. Translated: CASSSKDRASNEKLFF.

This clone was seen once. The chain combines TRBV29-1 with TRBJ1-1; a possible D gene is TRBD1 (5 bases). CDR1 and CDR2 (germline): SQVTM, ANQGSEA. With 2 bases removed from V and 7 bases from J, the gap between germline ends came to 11 bases. This CDR3 has 12 amino acids. CDR3 region: CSVERGRNEAFF. In nucleotides, the CDR3 is TGCAGCGTTGAAAGGGGACGAAATGAAGCTTTCTTT.

V usage is TRBV9 and J usage is TRBJ2-7; 12 bases match TRBD2. The V and J ends lost 3 bases and 3 bases, in that order; junction bases with no gene match: 10. CDR1 is SGDLS and CDR2 is YYNGEE in the germline V gene. The CDR3 covers 17 residues. CDR3 nucleotide sequence: TGTGCCAGCAGCGCTCCCCGGACTAGCGGGGAGGACTACGAGCAGTACTTC. Protein product: CASSAPRTSGEDYEQYF.

This sequence joins TRBV7-2 and TRBJ2-5, with 10 bases aligning to TRBD2. V dropped 2 bases and J dropped 2; count of bases not matched to a gene: 5. From germline, CDR1 is SGHTA and CDR2 FQGNSA. The CDR3 length is 16 residues. The CDR3 nucleotides are TGTGCCAGCAGCTTAAGTCTAGCGGGGGATCAAGAGACCCAGTACTTC. Translation gives CASSLSLAGDQETQYF.

This clone was picked up a small number of times. V usage is TRBV5-1 and J usage is TRBJ1-2, with D perhaps matching TRBD1 (5 bases). Trimming removed 7 bases at V and 2 bases at J, with 12 bases between. CDR1 and CDR2 (germline): SGHRS, YFSETQ. This CDR3 comprises 13 residues. The CDR3 protein is CASSEGPNYGYTF. The CDR3 coding sequence is TGCGCCAGCTCCGAGGGGCCCAACTATGGCTACACCTTC.

The chain recombines TRBV10-3 with TRBJ1-1, with D perhaps TRBD1 (5 bases). Germline values: CDR1 ENHRY, CDR2 SYGVKD. The CDR3 contains 14 residues. The V and J ends lost 11 bases and 0 bases respectively, with 16 bases between them. CDR3 in amino acids: CAGGGTFMNTEAFF. CDR3 nucleotide sequence: TGTGCCGGGGGGGGGACCTTTATGAACACTGAAGCTTTCTTT.

The rearrangement uses TRBV7-9 and TRBJ2-3; no reliable D call. V shed 1 base and J shed 2 bases, with 10 bases lying between them. Looked up from germline, CDR1 is SEHNR and CDR2 is FQNEAQ (reference sequence). This CDR3 region has 15 residues. The CDR3 DNA follows: TGTGCCAGCAGCTTAGGCTTAGGACCCACAGATACGCAGTATTTT. It encodes CASSLGLGPTDTQYF.

V is TRBV7-2 and J is TRBJ2-2, with 8 bases fitting TRBD2. CDR1 is SGHTA and CDR2 is FQGNSA in the germline V gene. Trimming removed 2 bases from V and 5 bases from J; junction bases left unmatched: 1. CDR3 length: 14 amino acids. The CDR3 region has the DNA TGTGCCAGCAGCTTACTAGCGGGTACCGGGGAGCTGTTTTTT. The encoded protein is CASSLLAGTGELFF.

This clone has a single count. The chain couples TRBV2 to TRBJ1-2, with D unresolved. With 6 bases removed from V and 7 bases from J, the gap between germline ends came to 18 bases. Germline lookup yields CDR1 SNHLY and CDR2 FYNNEI. The CDR3 length is 14 residues. The CDR3 sequence is CASSIGKDLGGYTF. CDR3 bases: TGTGCCAGCAGCATAGGGAAGGATTTAGGTGGCTACACCTTC.

This clone was seen once. The J gene is TRBJ1-2, the V gene TRBV5-1; 8 bases agree with TRBD1. The length of the CDR3 is 15 residues. V lost 4 bases, J lost 1 base, and 6 bases stayed unmatched. CDR1 is SGHRS and CDR2 is YFSETQ in the germline V gene. The CDR3 spells CASSARQGNNYGYTF. CDR3 nucleotide sequence: TGCGCCAGCAGCGCCCGACAGGGGAATAACTATGGCTACACCTTC.

The chain combines TRBV9 with TRBJ1-2; the match to TRBD1 covers 9 bases. The germline V gene has CDR1 SGDLS and CDR2 YYNGEE. After removal of 0 bases from V and 7 bases from J, the junction contained 7 bases not matched to a gene. The CDR3 spans 15 residues. In DNA form, the CDR3 reads TGTGCCAGCAGCGTAGGGGACAGGGTGTTACTTGGCTACACCTTC. This gives the protein CASSVGDRVLLGYTF.

The chain is built from TRBV5-1 and TRBJ2-2, with D unresolved. This CDR3 is 15 amino acids long. Germline V lookup: CDR1 SGHRS, CDR2 YFSETQ. V was cut by 5 bases and J by 1 base, with 12 bases left in between. The CDR3 loop reads CASRPLVGNTGELFF. The CDR3 coding sequence is TGCGCCAGCAGACCCCTGGTTGGGAACACCGGGGAGCTGTTTTTT.

The chain couples TRBV30 to TRBJ1-1, with a weak D call TRBD1 (6 bases). The CDR3 has 12 amino acids. Germline V gene sequence: CDR1 GTSNPN, CDR2 SVGIG (reference sequence). The germline V and J ends were trimmed by 3 bases and 6 bases, with 11 bases remaining between them. CDR3 DNA sequence: TGTGCCTGGAGAAGGGGGTTCGCTGAAGCTTTCTTT. It is translated as CAWRRGFAEAFF. Looking up the rest from reference TRBV30 and TRBJ1-1 gives the full variable domain: SQTIHQWPATLVQPVGSPLSLECTVEGTSNPNLYWYRQAAGRGLQLLFYSVGIGQISSEVPQNLSASRPQDRQFILSSKKLLLSDSGFYLCAWRRGFAEAFFGQGTRLTVV.

The chain combines TRBV20-1 with TRBJ2-4, with unresolved D. V was pared by 3 bases and J by 4 bases, with 4 bases between. The germline V gene has CDR1 DFQATT and CDR2 SNEGSKA (reference sequence). This CDR3 has 11 residues. CDR3 sequence reads: CSASRKNIQYF. CDR3 coding DNA: TGCAGTGCTAGCAGGAAAAACATTCAGTACTTC.